The next 9 T cell receptor beta chains were all read from a single sample in a study of CD8 T cells in Susac syndrome (dated by TCRdb to between 2018 and 2021). The library was produced with the immunoSEQ multiplex PCR assay. RNA was extracted using the RNeasy kit, and roughly 0.5 to 1 ug of the RNA was reverse transcribed with random hexamers. TCRdb handled the public reads itself, with Q25 trimming in fastp and clone calling in MiXCR, and kept productive beta chains. Entries are consolidated by CDR3 protein sequence, retaining the most common genes and DNA. Recorded for this sample are 120,000 or so distinct CDR3 sequences; just under 95% of them occurred a single time. The ten largest clones take up 0.2% to 0.25% of the sample. The material sequenced was CD8+ T cells from PBMCs. The receptors come from a human donor with Susac syndrome.

V gene TRBV13 combines with J gene TRBJ2-5; 7 bases align to TRBD1. Trimming at V came to 4 bases and at J to 2 bases, leaving 10 bases not matched to a gene. CDR3 length: 16 residues. Germline V gene sequence: CDR1 PRHDT, CDR2 FYEKMQ (reference sequence). The CDR3 sequence: CASSSAGGSKQETQYF. CDR3 coding DNA: TGTGCCAGCAGCTCAGCAGGGGGTTCAAAGCAAGAGACCCAGTACTTC.

V is TRBV6-1 and J is TRBJ1-6; D remains ambiguous. Trimming pared 2 bases from V and 5 bases from J, leaving 13 bases between. Germline V gene lookup returns CDR1 MNHNS and CDR2 SASEGT. CDR3 length equals 16 residues. This chain's CDR3 is CASSERAMTNNSPLHF. CDR3 sequence (DNA): TGTGCCAGCAGTGAACGGGCGATGACTAATAATTCACCCCTCCACTTT.

J is TRBJ2-4 and V is TRBV23-1; 7 bases align to TRBD2. TRBV23-1 is an ORF for which the function is uncertain. The CDR3 is made up of 17 amino acids. The junction had 7 bases not matched to a gene; V was cut back by 0 bases and J by 2 bases. DNA for the CDR3: TGCGCCAGCAGTCAATCACGGGGGGACCTGCCCAAAAACATTCAGTACTTC. Its translation is CASSQSRGDLPKNIQYF.

V gene TRBV19 combines with J gene TRBJ2-2; 8 bases match TRBD2. The trim removed 3 bases at V and 4 bases at J, leaving 7 bases unmatched. The V gene's germline CDR1 is LNHDA and CDR2 SQIVND (reference sequence). The CDR3 has 16 residues. In nucleotides, the CDR3 is TGTGCCAGTAGTATGAGTAGCGGGATTATCACCGGGGAGCTGTTTTTT. It is translated as CASSMSSGIITGELFF.

The rearrangement uses TRBV4-1 and TRBJ2-1, with TRBD2 matching 11 bases. V was pared by 8 bases and J by 9 bases, with 12 bases of the junction left unmatched. This CDR3 comprises 15 residues. Germline V gene data show CDR1 as MGHRA and CDR2 as YSYEKL. CDR3 sequence (DNA): TGCGCCAGCCAAACGGCTAGCGGGAGGCTCGGTGAGCAGTTCTTC. It translates to CASQTASGRLGEQFF.

The J gene is TRBJ1-1, the V gene TRBV6-4, with D hard to call. V lost 3 bases, J lost 3 bases, and 8 bases lay in between. The germline V gene has CDR1 MRHNA and CDR2 SNTAGT. CDR3 length: 13 amino acids. The CDR3 protein is CASSEELDTEAFF. The CDR3 nucleotides are TGTGCCAGCAGTGAGGAGTTGGACACTGAAGCTTTCTTT.

The chain couples TRBV30 to TRBJ1-5, with D perhaps TRBD1 (5 bases). V was shortened by 3 bases and J by 6 bases, with 15 bases between the two germline ends. From germline, CDR1 is GTSNPN and CDR2 SVGIG (reference sequence). CDR3 length: 14 residues. The CDR3, as DNA: TGTGCCTGGAGCCCCGGAGGGGAAGGTCAGCCCCAGCATTTT. Translated, it gives CAWSPGGEGQPQHF.

J is TRBJ1-5 and V is TRBV6-4, with D hard to call. The V gene's germline CDR1 is MRHNA and CDR2 SNTAGT. V lost 10 bases and J 0 bases, leaving 10 bases between the germline ends. The CDR3 extends over 13 amino acids. The CDR3 DNA follows: TGTGCCACCTCAGATAATAGCAATCAGCCCCAGCATTTT. It codes for CATSDNSNQPQHF.

In regard to this clonotype: At one end, the junction sequence differs from germline, possibly due to a read error. In DNA, the CDR3 is TGTGCTAGCAGCCCCGGACAGGCTGAAGAGACCCAGTACTTC. Translating gives CASSPGQAEETQYF. The J gene is TRBJ2-5, the V gene TRBV7-7; 7 bases fit TRBD1. Germline values: CDR1 SSHAT, CDR2 FNYEAQ (reference sequence). This CDR3 spans 14 amino acids.